This note documents a single TCR beta chain sequence. Other DNA sequences in the sample encode the same CDR3. The CDR3 spans 14 residues. The ends lost 3 bases at V and 2 bases at J; junction bases unmatched: 3. Germline V gives CDR1 KGHSH, CDR2 LQKENI. This specimen comes from a study of blood T cell repertoires in COVID-19. Study background: T cells, B-cell-depleted T cells, or PBMCs supplied cDNA or gDNA.

In the original analysis: For nucleated cells, counts were estimated from reference gene primer amplification. Sequencing used immunoSEQ multiplex PCR; TCRdb keeps in-frame clones, though not all of them. V, J and clone size were drawn from that table, and D and trimming were deduced from the DNA. The repertoire holds roughly 300,000 clones, 86% seen once, with under 11% in the top ten. The genes are TRBV18 and TRBJ1-2; 7 positions agree with TRBD1. This TCR came from a woman under 30 who had recovered from COVID-19. The sample was PBMCs or T cells enriched from blood (not recorded which). This CDR3 is CASSPTGPNYGYTF. CDR3 nucleotide sequence: TGTGCCAGCTCACCGACAGGGCCCAACTATGGCTACACCTTC.